Presented here are 23 T cell receptor beta chains from one specimen sequenced in a study of control samples from healthy donors and cancer patients. Profiled with immunoSEQ multiplex PCR; TCRdb holds only in-frame clones, not every one. The table records some 65,000 clones, more than 75% of them present only once. Source material: PBMCs. Receptors were obtained from a woman aged 50 to 65 with lung cancer.

This chain links TRBV9 with TRBJ2-3, with D hard to call. This CDR3 region has 12 residues. V lost 4 bases to trimming and J lost 3 bases, with 6 bases between them. Germline loops: CDR1 SGDLS, CDR2 YYNGEE. The CDR3 nucleotides are TGTGCCAGCAGCTTGATTACAGATACGCAGTATTTT. Translating it yields CASSLITDTQYF.

In nucleotides, the CDR3 is TGTGCCAGCAGGCGGACGGATAGCAATCAGCCCCAGCATTTT. Translating it yields CASRRTDSNQPQHF. This rearrangement joins TRBV6-5 to TRBJ1-5; D is ambiguous. Germline assignment: CDR1 MNHEY and CDR2 SVGAGI. With 6 bases removed from V and 0 bases from J, the gap between germline ends came to 9 bases. This CDR3 spans 14 amino acids.

This clone showed up just once. This sequence joins TRBV5-8 and TRBJ2-1, with D maybe TRBD1 (5 bases). The CDR3 spans 15 residues. Trimming left V 0 bases short and J 4 bases short, with 11 bases between. CDR1 is SGHTS and CDR2 is YDEGEE in the germline V gene. The CDR3 loop is CASSLAGRVYNEQFF. The CDR3 coding sequence is TGTGCCAGCAGCTTGGCTGGCAGGGTTTACAATGAGCAGTTCTTC.

The chain recombines TRBV5-5 with TRBJ1-2, with no clear D. Germline loops: CDR1 SGHKS, CDR2 YYEKEE (reference sequence). The CDR3 extends over 12 amino acids. V lost 2 bases and J 8 bases, leaving 10 bases between the germline ends. The CDR3 DNA is TGTGCCAGCAGCTTAAGGTGGGAGGGCTACACCTTC. Translated: CASSLRWEGYTF.

The chain has TRBV7-3 and TRBJ2-1, with D hard to call. V gave up 2 bases and J gave up 0 bases, with 11 bases separating them. CDR3 size: 16 residues. Germline lookup yields CDR1 SGHTA and CDR2 FQGTGA. The CDR3 spells CASSLSALASYNEQFF. CDR3 coding DNA: TGTGCCAGCAGCTTATCAGCGTTAGCCTCCTACAATGAGCAGTTCTTC.

This chain uses TRBV29-1 with TRBJ2-5, with 10 positions matching TRBD2. This CDR3 region has 12 residues. With V trimmed by 7 bases and J by 2 bases, 1 base remained unmatched. CDR1 and CDR2 from the germline V gene are SQVTM and ANQGSEA. The CDR3 spells CSALAGQETQYF. CDR3 in DNA: TGCAGCGCACTAGCGGGGCAAGAGACCCAGTACTTC.

The V gene is TRBV19, the J gene TRBJ1-5; 7 bases agree with TRBD1. V shed 3 bases and J 5 bases; nucleotides not matched to a gene: 7. The CDR3 is 15 amino acids. Germline V gives CDR1 LNHDA, CDR2 SQIVND (reference sequence). CDR3 amino acids: CASSIGAGGDQPQHF. CDR3 nucleotides: TGTGCCAGTAGTATTGGGGCAGGGGGGGATCAGCCCCAGCATTTT.

The gene calls are TRBV12-3 or TRBV12-4 and TRBJ2-6; maybe TRBD1 (5 bases). The V end lost 6 bases, the J end lost 7 bases, and 10 bases lay between the germline ends. The CDR3 has 13 residues. CDR3 amino acids: CASSLRGANVLTF. The CDR3 coding sequence is TGTGCCAGCAGCCTAAGGGGAGCCAACGTCCTGACTTTC.

The J gene is TRBJ1-2, the V gene TRBV27, with 8 positions matching TRBD1. The CDR3 spans 13 residues. V shed 2 bases and J 5 bases; nucleotides not matched to a gene: 1. Germline CDR1 reads MNHEY; CDR2 reads SMNVEV (reference sequence). The CDR3: CASSLTGGYGYTF. CDR3 in DNA: TGTGCCAGCAGTTTAACAGGGGGGTATGGCTACACCTTC.

The chain uses TRBV5-1 and TRBJ2-1; 14 nucleotides line up with TRBD2. This CDR3 has 18 amino acids. Trimming at V came to 0 bases and at J to 2 bases, leaving 4 bases not matched to a gene. Per germline, CDR1 SGHRS and CDR2 YFSETQ. The CDR3, as DNA: TGCGCCAGCAGCTTGGGGACTAGCGGGGGGTTTACCTACAATGAGCAGTTCTTC. It is translated as CASSLGTSGGFTYNEQFF.

In nucleotides, the CDR3 is TGTGCTAGTGGTTTGGTCGCAGCTGGTGAGCAGTTCTTC. Its translation is CASGLVAAGEQFF. This chain connects TRBV12-5 to TRBJ2-1; no definite D call. CDR3 length equals 13 residues. The V gene's germline CDR1 is LGHNT and CDR2 FRNRAP. V was clipped by 0 bases and J by 9 bases, with 9 bases between them.

The chain employs TRBV12-3 or TRBV12-4 and TRBJ1-2; D gene ambiguous. The V end lost 6 bases, the J end lost 8 bases, and 13 bases lay between the germline ends. The CDR3 sequence is 12 residues long. Written as DNA, the CDR3 is TGTGCCAGCAGCTCCCAGAGGGTCGGCTACACCTTC. Translating it yields CASSSQRVGYTF.

This clone was counted between two and nine times. The chain employs TRBV4-1 and TRBJ2-1; no reliable D call. Germline CDR1 MGHRA, CDR2 YSYEKL. Trimming left V 3 bases short and J 4 bases short, with 19 bases between. The CDR3 spans 17 residues. CDR3 amino acids: CASSQGPTPGPYNEQFF. DNA of the CDR3: TGCGCCAGCAGCCAGGGTCCGACACCTGGGCCATACAATGAGCAGTTCTTC.

The chain carries TRBV19 and TRBJ1-2; no clear D. This CDR3 has 14 amino acids. The germline CDR1 and CDR2 sequences are LNHDA and SQIVND (reference sequence). Trimming removed 2 bases at V and 8 bases at J, with 15 bases between. CDR3 DNA sequence: TGTGCCAGTAGTATAAGAGTGGACTCAGGAGGCTACACCTTC. Its translation: CASSIRVDSGGYTF.

Comments on this clone: One junction end disagrees with the germline gene, perhaps due to a read error. The J gene is TRBJ1-2, the V gene TRBV4-1, with D unclear. Per germline, CDR1 MGHRA and CDR2 YSYEKL. The CDR3 is 14 residues long. The CDR3 here is CASSQEGGLLRRAF. CDR3 sequence (DNA): TGCGCCAGCAGCCAAGAAGGAGGCCTCCTTAGGAGGGCCTTC.

The chain employs TRBV9 and TRBJ2-2, with a tentative D call TRBD2 (6 bases). Germline CDR1 SGDLS, CDR2 YYNGEE. The CDR3 runs 16 residues. The V gene lost 2 bases and the J gene lost 0 bases, with 11 bases spanning the gap. The CDR3 loop reads CASSVVAVANTGELFF. CDR3 nucleotide sequence: TGTGCCAGCAGCGTCGTAGCGGTCGCGAACACCGGGGAGCTGTTTTTT.

The chain employs TRBV27 and TRBJ2-7; D gene ambiguous. Germline CDR1 MNHEY, CDR2 SMNVEV (reference sequence). V was clipped by 4 bases and J by 2 bases, with 18 bases between them. This CDR3 comprises 16 residues. The CDR3 loop is CASSCLGRILAYEQYF. For the CDR3, the DNA is TGTGCCAGCAGTTGCCTCGGACGGATTCTGGCCTACGAGCAGTACTTC.

The chain links TRBV7-9 to TRBJ2-3; the match to TRBD1 covers 9 bases. The germline CDR1 and CDR2 sequences are SEHNR and FQNEAQ (reference sequence). This CDR3 comprises 15 residues. V shed 4 bases and J 3 bases; nucleotides not matched to a gene: 5. Here the CDR3 DNA reads TGTGCCAGCAGCTCCACAGGGGGCGAGACAGATACGCAGTATTTT. This codes for CASSSTGGETDTQYF.

This chain joins TRBV12-3 or TRBV12-4 and TRBJ1-2; D not resolved. The CDR3 covers 13 residues. V was clipped by 3 bases and J by 4 bases, with 9 bases between them. CDR3 protein: CASSFRQAYGYTF. The CDR3 DNA is TGTGCCAGCAGTTTCCGGCAGGCCTATGGCTACACCTTC.

The chain combines TRBV19 with TRBJ2-6; D uncertain. The CDR3 contains 14 residues. With 6 bases removed from V and 2 bases from J, the gap between germline ends came to 8 bases. Germline CDR1 reads LNHDA; CDR2 reads SQIVND (reference sequence). The CDR3 reads CASSGHAGANVLTF. The CDR3 DNA follows: TGTGCCAGTAGCGGGCATGCTGGGGCCAACGTCCTGACTTTC.

The V call is TRBV4-1, the J call TRBJ2-1; the D is unclear. Trimming removed 1 base from V and 8 bases from J, with 12 bases in between. This CDR3 spans 14 amino acids. Germline loops: CDR1 MGHRA, CDR2 YSYEKL. The CDR3 region has the DNA TGCGCCAGCAGCCAAGGAACCACTATCTATGAGCAGTTCTTC. Amino acid sequence: CASSQGTTIYEQFF.

The chain is built from TRBV7-9 and TRBJ1-4, with D unresolved. In germline, CDR1 is SEHNR, CDR2 FQNEAQ (reference sequence). This CDR3 comprises 15 residues. V dropped 2 bases and J dropped 0 bases, with 7 bases sitting between them. As DNA, the CDR3 is TGTGCCAGCAGCTTACGTCGGCCAACTAATGAAAAACTGTTTTTT. It yields the protein CASSLRRPTNEKLFF.

This chain connects TRBV12-5 to TRBJ1-5, with 9 bases that match TRBD1. The V gene end was trimmed by 7 bases and the J gene end by 6 bases; junction bases not matched to a gene: 10. CDR3 length: 15 amino acids. CDR1 is LGHNT and CDR2 is FRNRAP in the germline V gene. Here the CDR3 DNA reads TGTGCTAGTGCTAAAGCAGGACAGGGGCCTCAGCCCCAGCATTTT. Its translation: CASAKAGQGPQPQHF.